These 17 T cell receptor beta chains originate from one sample sequenced in a study of T cell responses to AZD1222 COVID-19 vaccine. The data were produced by immunoSEQ multiplex PCR, yet TCRdb's version contains in-frame clones alone and is incomplete. The table includes 180,000 or so clones, approximately 90% detected once. Sequencing was performed on peripheral blood, taken 28 days after the second AZD1222 dose. These receptors were taken from an adult who received the AZD1222 COVID-19 vaccine.

The chain links TRBV5-1 to TRBJ2-7; TRBD1 aligns across 9 bases. CDR1 SGHRS and CDR2 YFSETQ come from the germline V gene. This CDR3 is 14 amino acids long. V dropped 5 bases and J dropped 4; count of bases not matched to a gene: 7. The CDR3 sequence: CASRPGQGSYEQYF. The CDR3 DNA sequence: TGCGCCAGCAGGCCGGGACAGGGCTCTTACGAGCAGTACTTC. The full variable domain, with the rest looked up from reference TRBV5-1 and TRBJ2-7, is KAGVTQTPRYLIKTRGQQVTLSCSPISGHRSVSWYQQTPGQGLQFLFEYFSETQRNKGNFPGRFSGRQFSNSRSEMNVSTLELGDSALYLCASRPGQGSYEQYFGPGTRLTVT.

This chain's CDR3 is CASTLLGSSNQPQHF. CDR3 bases: TGTGCCAGCACCCTCTTGGGCAGCTCCAATCAGCCCCAGCATTTT. The V and J genes are TRBV7-8 and TRBJ1-5; no clear D. The V gene lost 7 bases and the J gene lost 3 bases, with 16 bases spanning the gap. Germline CDR1 and CDR2: SGHVS and FQNEAQ. This CDR3 comprises 15 residues.

This rearrangement joins TRBV3-1 (or the pseudogene TRBV3-2) to TRBJ2-3; no reliable D call. This CDR3 region has 13 residues. CDR1 and CDR2 from the germline V gene are LGHDT and YNNKEL (reference sequence). V was clipped by 1 base and J by 3 bases, with 5 bases between them. CDR3 in DNA: TGTGCCAGCAGCCAAGTTCCGACAGATACGCAGTATTTT. It encodes CASSQVPTDTQYF.

J is TRBJ2-6 and V is TRBV7-9; D not resolved. The CDR3 contains 15 residues. V was pared by 1 base and J by 1 base, with 5 bases between. Per the germline V gene, CDR1 is SEHNR and CDR2 is FQNEAQ (reference sequence). The CDR3 region is CASSLGASGANVLTF. The CDR3 nucleotides are TGTGCCAGCAGCTTAGGAGCTTCTGGGGCCAACGTCCTGACTTTC. Combining the CDR3 with reference TRBV7-9 and TRBJ2-6 gives the whole variable domain DTGVSQNPRHKITKRGQNVTFRCDPISEHNRLYWYRQTLGQGPEFLTYFQNEAQLEKSRLLSDRFSAERPKGSFSTLEIQRTEQGDSAMYLCASSLGASGANVLTFGAGSRLTVL.

The chain is built from TRBV6-1 and TRBJ2-7, with D hard to call. The CDR3 runs to 16 residues. Trimming removed 3 bases at V and 0 bases at J, with 15 bases between. The germline CDR1 and CDR2 sequences are MNHNS and SASEGT. This CDR3 reads CASSDPGQVSSYEQYF. DNA for the CDR3: TGTGCCAGCAGTGATCCCGGGCAGGTTAGCTCCTACGAGCAGTACTTC.

The DNA of the CDR3 is TGCGCCAGCAGCCAAGTCGGAACAGGGAATGAAAAACTGTTTTTT. Protein product: CASSQVGTGNEKLFF. The chain recombines TRBV4-1 with TRBJ1-4; D might be TRBD1 (6 bases). The CDR3 length is 15 residues. CDR1 is MGHRA, CDR2 YSYEKL, per germline. Trimming removed 1 base from V and 5 bases from J, with 11 bases in between.

This chain links TRBV12-3 or TRBV12-4 with TRBJ2-3; unclear D gene. The V end was cut by 5 bases, the J end by 5 bases, with 11 bases between. This CDR3 is built from 13 residues. The DNA for the CDR3 is TGTGCCAGCAGTCTCGGGCCCGAAGATACGCAGTATTTT. Protein product: CASSLGPEDTQYF.

The chain employs TRBV9 and TRBJ2-6; possibly TRBD2 for D (6 bases). This CDR3 comprises 16 residues. From germline, CDR1 is SGDLS and CDR2 YYNGEE. V gave up 4 bases and J gave up 3 bases, with 14 bases separating them. The CDR3, as DNA: TGTGCCAGCAGCTTTTGGCGGGAAGGTGGGGCCAACGTCCTGACTTTC. Its protein product is CASSFWREGGANVLTF.

In this sample, this clone turned up a few times. The chain has TRBV5-5 and TRBJ1-2, with D perhaps TRBD1 (5 bases). The length of the CDR3 is 18 residues. Germline lookup yields CDR1 SGHKS and CDR2 YYEKEE (reference sequence). Trimming took 3 bases from V and 9 from J, leaving 30 bases between them. This CDR3 reads CASSSSVRRGAGESSYTF. CDR3 bases: TGTGCCAGCAGCTCGTCGGTTCGACGGGGCGCCGGGGAATCTAGCTACACCTTC.

The rearrangement uses TRBV28 and TRBJ1-2; tentatively, D is TRBD1 (5 bases). The germline V gene encodes CDR1 MDHEN and CDR2 SYDVKM. The CDR3 loop spans 14 amino acids. V dropped 10 bases and J dropped 5 bases, with 20 bases sitting between them. The CDR3 DNA follows: TGTGCCACGGGGGAGCCCCGACTGGTATATGGCTACACCTTC. Its translation is CATGEPRLVYGYTF.

This chain joins TRBV4-3 and TRBJ2-1; D is possibly TRBD2 (6 bases). Germline values: CDR1 LGHNA, CDR2 YSLEER. The CDR3 is 17 amino acids. Deletions cut 2 bases from V and 7 bases from J, with 21 bases between. In DNA form, the CDR3 reads TGCGCCAGCAGCCAAAATCCGGCGCCAGGGAGGATTAATGAGCAGTTCTTC. Translating it yields CASSQNPAPGRINEQFF.

The V and J genes are TRBV18 and TRBJ2-7; 9 bases fit TRBD1. Trimming took 5 bases from V and 3 from J; bases not matched to a gene: 5. CDR1 is KGHSH, CDR2 LQKENI, per germline. The CDR3 loop spans 14 amino acids. The CDR3: CASSNRDRVYEQYF. The CDR3 bases are TGTGCCAGCTCAAACCGGGACAGGGTCTACGAGCAGTACTTC.

This CDR3 is CATSDGGTSYNEQFF. Written as DNA, the CDR3 is TGTGCCACCAGTGATGGAGGGACTAGTTACAATGAGCAGTTCTTC. This chain connects TRBV24-1 to TRBJ2-1, with 8 bases aligning to TRBD2. The V gene end was trimmed by 3 bases and the J gene end by 4 bases; junction bases not matched to a gene: 4. Germline V gene lookup returns CDR1 KGHDR and CDR2 SFDVKD. CDR3 length: 15 amino acids.

The chain joins TRBV6-5 to TRBJ2-2, with D tentatively TRBD1 (5 bases). CDR3 length: 14 residues. Germline V gene sequence: CDR1 MNHEY, CDR2 SVGAGI. The V end lost 5 bases, the J end lost 4 bases, and 11 bases lay between the germline ends. This chain's CDR3 is CASSPTRATGELFF. The CDR3 coding sequence is TGTGCCAGCAGTCCTACCAGGGCCACCGGGGAGCTGTTTTTT.

Only a few counts were recorded for this clone. The chain joins TRBV7-9 to TRBJ2-6; D remains ambiguous. The CDR3 has 15 amino acids. Germline CDR1 is SEHNR and CDR2 is FQNEAQ (reference sequence). Deletions cut 4 bases from V and 4 bases from J, with 11 bases between. The CDR3 nucleotides are TGTGCCAGCAGCTACACAGAATCCGGGGCCAACGTCCTGACTTTC. It translates to CASSYTESGANVLTF.

CDR3 amino acids: CASDRGHGSYTGELFF. The CDR3, as DNA: TGTGCCTCCGACAGGGGTCATGGGTCATACACCGGGGAGCTGTTTTTT. This chain connects TRBV30 to TRBJ2-2, with 8 bases that match TRBD1. The CDR3 spans 16 residues. Germline CDR1 reads GTSNPN; CDR2 reads SVGIG (reference sequence). V shed 7 bases, J shed 3 bases, and the junction held 13 bases outside the gene matches.

The gene calls are TRBV7-2 and TRBJ1-1; D perhaps matches TRBD1 (5 bases). V was cut by 1 base and J by 3 bases, with 18 bases left in between. This CDR3 is built from 17 residues. CDR1 is SGHTA, CDR2 FQGNSA, per germline. The chain's CDR3 is CASSLDLLGGEDTEAFF. The CDR3 nucleotides are TGTGCCAGCAGCTTAGACCTCCTTGGGGGGGAGGACACTGAAGCTTTCTTT.